What follows are 9 T cell receptor beta chains derived from one specimen sequenced in a study of T cell clonality in common variable immunodeficiency. TCRdb keeps only in-frame clones here, not all; method: immunoSEQ multiplex PCR. The data show about 40,000 clones, none appearing only once, with about 3% held by the ten largest. Sequences were obtained from peripheral blood mononuclear cells. The receptors come from a person aged 18-69 years in good health.

This clone was seen at least ten times. The CDR3 goes on 3 residues after the read ends, and that part is filled in from the germline J gene. This chain joins TRBV20-1 and TRBJ2-3, with a weak D call TRBD2 (6 bases). CDR3 length: 16 amino acids. V was cut by 2 bases and J by 5 bases, with 20 bases left in between. Germline CDR1 DFQATT, CDR2 SNEGSKA (reference sequence). CDR3 DNA (partial): TGCAGTGCTAGACCAATGACGGGACTCCCCATAGATACG. Its protein product is CSARPMTGLPIDT. The full CDR3 is CSARPMTGLPIDTQYF.

As for this clone: The read is 3 residues too short to cover the CDR3 end, so that end is filled in from the germline J gene. The chain recombines TRBV30 with TRBJ2-3; D is possibly TRBD1 (5 bases). Germline V gene sequence: CDR1 GTSNPN, CDR2 SVGIG (reference sequence). CDR3 length: 15 amino acids. The DNA read from the CDR3 is TGTGCCTGGAGTGATGGGGCACCCCATGTCCAGCCG. Translating it yields CAWSDGAPHVQP. Given in full, the CDR3 is CAWSDGAPHVQPQYF.

This clone was picked up many times. The read ends 3 residues early relative to the CDR3; the germline J gene fills the gap. This chain connects TRBV12-3 or TRBV12-4 to TRBJ2-7; TRBD1 matches 7 bases. This CDR3 has 11 residues. Germline trimming cut 7 bases from V and 4 bases from J; bases unmatched to any gene: 1. Incomplete CDR3 DNA: TGTGCCAGCACCAGGGGGTACGAG. It translates to CASTRGYE. The full CDR3 protein reads CASTRGYEQYF.

This clone was detected ten times or more. The CDR3 extends 3 residues past the end of the read, so its final part is completed from the germline J gene. The rearrangement links TRBV7-3 to TRBJ1-5, with 8 bases identical to TRBD1. Trimming took 5 bases from V and 5 from J; bases not matched to a gene: 2. The CDR3 spans 13 residues. Germline values: CDR1 SGHTA, CDR2 FQGTGA. CDR3: CASSPTGDQPQHF. The DNA read from the CDR3 is TGTGCCAGCAGCCCGACAGGGGATCAGCCC.

In the case of this clone: Read data end 3 residues before the CDR3 end; the end is taken from the germline J gene. The chain uses TRBV6-2 or TRBV6-3 and TRBJ1-4; 9 nucleotides align to TRBD1. The germline V gene encodes CDR1 MNHEY and CDR2 SVGEGT. The CDR3 has 16 amino acids. Here the CDR3 reads CASSQHPTGGFSPLFF. The CDR3 DNA, read in part, is TGTGCCAGCAGTCAACACCCGACAGGGGGTTTTTCACCA.

This clone was found many times. The read is 3 residues too short to cover the CDR3 end, so that end is filled in from the germline J gene. This chain links TRBV19 with TRBJ2-2, with TRBD2 identical over 8 bases. The J segment lost 8 bases and the V segment lost 7 bases, leaving 3 bases of the junction unmatched. The CDR3 sequence is 12 residues long. Germline loops: CDR1 LNHDA, CDR2 SQIVND (reference sequence). CDR3 bases read: TGTGCCAGTAAGCGGGAGCAGGGGGAG. Translated, it gives CASKREQGE. The CDR3 in full is CASKREQGELFF.

At least ten counts were recorded for this clone. The read halts 3 residues ahead of the CDR3 end, with the missing end drawn from the germline J gene. The chain links TRBV4-2 to TRBJ2-2; 16 bases match TRBD2. V trimming: 3 bases; J trimming: 9 bases; junction bases outside the gene matches: 16. Per the germline V gene, CDR1 is LGHNA and CDR2 is YNFKEQ. The CDR3 loop spans 20 amino acids. The DNA read from the CDR3 is TGTGCCAGCAGCCACCACCAGGGACTAGCGGGGGGGCGGTGGCACCGGGAG. It encodes CASSHHQGLAGGRWHRE. The entire CDR3 sequence reads CASSHHQGLAGGRWHRELFF.

This clone was counted many times. The read ends 3 residues before the CDR3 terminus; that terminus is restored from the germline J gene. The V call is TRBV20-1, the J call TRBJ2-5; D possibly corresponds to TRBD1 (6 bases). The CDR3 totals 14 residues. The germline V and J ends were trimmed by 0 bases and 3 bases, with 11 bases remaining between them. Per germline, CDR1 DFQATT and CDR2 SNEGSKA (reference sequence). CDR3 DNA, as far as it was read: TGCAGTGCTAGAGATTGGGACAAAGAAGAGACC. Translating it yields CSARDWDKEET. The complete CDR3 protein is CSARDWDKEETQYF.

This clone was recorded many times. The read comes to an end 3 residues before the CDR3 does, leaving the germline J gene to fill in the end. The rearrangement uses TRBV7-9 and TRBJ1-2, with a weak D call TRBD1 (5 bases). This CDR3 is 14 amino acids long. Per the germline V gene, CDR1 is SEHNR and CDR2 is FQNEAQ (reference sequence). Trimming removed 1 base at V and 4 bases at J, with 10 bases between. The CDR3: CASSLGQSTYGYTF. The CDR3 DNA, read in part, is TGTGCCAGCAGCTTAGGACAGTCGACCTATGGC. The entire variable domain, with the rest obtained from reference TRBV7-9 and TRBJ1-2, is as follows: DTGVSQNPRHKITKRGQNVTFRCDPISEHNRLYWYRQTLGQGPEFLTYFQNEAQLEKSRLLSDRFSAERPKGSFSTLEIQRTEQGDSAMYLCASSLGQSTYGYTFGSGTRLTVV.